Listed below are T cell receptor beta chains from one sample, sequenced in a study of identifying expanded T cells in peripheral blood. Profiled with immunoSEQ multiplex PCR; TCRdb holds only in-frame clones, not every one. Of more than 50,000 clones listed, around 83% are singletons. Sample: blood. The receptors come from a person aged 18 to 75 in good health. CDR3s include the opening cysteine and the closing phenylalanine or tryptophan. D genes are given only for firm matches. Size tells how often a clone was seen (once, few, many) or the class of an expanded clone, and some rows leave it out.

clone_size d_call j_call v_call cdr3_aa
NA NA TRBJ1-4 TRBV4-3 CASSQDQEAHLFF
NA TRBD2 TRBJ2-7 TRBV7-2 CASSPRLLANEQYF
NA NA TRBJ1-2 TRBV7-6 CASSLAAAGADYGYTF
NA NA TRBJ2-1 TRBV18 CASSRSRDSSNEQFF
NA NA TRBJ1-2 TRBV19 CASSMSAGGYTF
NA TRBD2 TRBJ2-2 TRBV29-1 CSVLTSGGYTGELFF
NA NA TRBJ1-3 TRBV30 CAWRHGNTIYF
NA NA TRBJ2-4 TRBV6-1 CASSEGTDLYF
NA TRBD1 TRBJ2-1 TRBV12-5 CASGQGQRSSYNEQFF
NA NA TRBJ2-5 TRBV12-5 CASGSPSDEPGDQYF
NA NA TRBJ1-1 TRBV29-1 CSGRYSPTEAFF
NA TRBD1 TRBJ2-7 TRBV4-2 CASSQPDRSYEQYF
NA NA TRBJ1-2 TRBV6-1 CASRANYGYTF
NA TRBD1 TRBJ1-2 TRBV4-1 CASSQEIGQGFGYTF
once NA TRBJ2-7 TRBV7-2 CASSPVHGGGSNEQYF
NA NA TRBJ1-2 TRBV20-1 CSASYNYGYTF
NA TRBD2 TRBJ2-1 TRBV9 CASSRGLAGYYNEQFF
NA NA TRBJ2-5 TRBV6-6 CATGTPLGETQYF
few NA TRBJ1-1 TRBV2 CASSVPGRAMNTEAFF
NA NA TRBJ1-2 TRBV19 CASSRQVRANYGYTF
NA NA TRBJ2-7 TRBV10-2 CASSYSSYEQYF
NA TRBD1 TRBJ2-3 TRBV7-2 CATSGGSSTDTQYF
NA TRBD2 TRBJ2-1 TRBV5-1 CASSPWRGGGNEQFF
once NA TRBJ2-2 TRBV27 CASRPTRGRENTGELFF
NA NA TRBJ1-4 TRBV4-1 CASSQDGAGAGEKLFF
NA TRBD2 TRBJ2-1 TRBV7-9 CASSATGGPNNEQFF
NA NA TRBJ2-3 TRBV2 CASSEAEAGIDTQYF
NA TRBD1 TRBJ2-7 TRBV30 CAWSVPGQGFYEQYF